Listed here is a single T cell receptor beta chain. As yet, its antigen is unknown. In this CDR3 the conserved last residue, phenylalanine or tryptophan, is missing, so a read error is likely. This sample was included in a study of post-analysis software for immune sequencing data. Study-wide points: Five TRBV segments were more frequent in patients than controls; TRBV5-6, TRBV5-1 and TRBV20-1 belonged to this group.

Looked up from germline, CDR1 is SNHLY and CDR2 is FYNNEI. The V segment lost 4 bases and the J segment 4 bases; nucleotides outside the gene matches: 9. The CDR3 consists of 15 residues. Tagging with unique molecular identifiers was a feature of the TCR beta cDNA libraries. TCRdb reprocessed the PCR reads with MiXCR, giving one entry per CDR3 protein. The sample has about 260,000 distinct CDR3 sequences, roughly a third seen once. The sequence came from a girl aged 5-17 years with multiple sclerosis. The source material was blood. The genes are TRBV2 and TRBJ1-2; 7 bases are shared with TRBD1. CDR3 sequence (DNA): TGTGCCAGCAGTGGTTACTACAGGGGAACCTATGGCTACACCGTC. As protein: CASSGYYRGTYGYTV.